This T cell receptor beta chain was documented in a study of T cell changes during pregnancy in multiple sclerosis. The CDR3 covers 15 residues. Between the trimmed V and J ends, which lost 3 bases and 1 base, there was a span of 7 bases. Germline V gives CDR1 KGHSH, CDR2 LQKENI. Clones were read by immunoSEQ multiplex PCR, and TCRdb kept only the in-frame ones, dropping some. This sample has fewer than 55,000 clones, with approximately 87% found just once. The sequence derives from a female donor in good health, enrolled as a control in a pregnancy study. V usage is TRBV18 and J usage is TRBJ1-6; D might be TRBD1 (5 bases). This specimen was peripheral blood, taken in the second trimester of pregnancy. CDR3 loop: CASSPGGSYNSPLHF. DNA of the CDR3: TGTGCCAGCTCACCGGGGGGGTCCTATAATTCACCCCTCCACTTT.